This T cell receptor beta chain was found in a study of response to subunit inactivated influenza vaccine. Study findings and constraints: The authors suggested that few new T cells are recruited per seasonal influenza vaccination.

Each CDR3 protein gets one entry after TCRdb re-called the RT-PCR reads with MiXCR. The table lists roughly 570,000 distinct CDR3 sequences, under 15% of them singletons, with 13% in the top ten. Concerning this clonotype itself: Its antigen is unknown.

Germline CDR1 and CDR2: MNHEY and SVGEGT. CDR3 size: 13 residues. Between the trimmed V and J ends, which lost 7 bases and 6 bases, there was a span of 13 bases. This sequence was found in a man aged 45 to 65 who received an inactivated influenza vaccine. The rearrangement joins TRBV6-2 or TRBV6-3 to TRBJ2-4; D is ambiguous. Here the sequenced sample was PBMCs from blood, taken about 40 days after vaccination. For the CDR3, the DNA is TGTGCCAGCATTTCGGAGTCCGGAAACATTCAGTACTTC. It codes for CASISESGNIQYF.